These 9 T cell receptor beta chains were all obtained from the same sample, sequenced in a study of blood T cell repertoires in COVID-19. Clones were read by immunoSEQ multiplex PCR, and TCRdb kept only the in-frame ones, dropping some. The table has some 140,000 clones, 65% to 80% seen once. The material sequenced was peripheral blood. Receptors originate from a man older than 75 with acute or convalescent COVID-19.

This chain joins TRBV11-3 and TRBJ2-3; TRBD2 matches 15 bases. The CDR3 extends over 18 amino acids. Losses at the gene ends were 5 bases for V and 1 base for J; bases not matched to a gene: 7. Germline V gene data show CDR1 as SGHNT and CDR2 as YENEEA. The CDR3 protein is CASSRGLAGGRRTDTQYF. The CDR3 DNA follows: TGTGCCAGCAGCCGGGGACTAGCGGGGGGACGACGCACAGATACGCAGTATTTT.

This chain connects TRBV5-5 to TRBJ2-2, with TRBD1 matching 10 bases. Germline V CDR1 and CDR2: SGHKS, YYEKEE (reference sequence). CDR3 size: 16 residues. The J segment lost 0 bases and the V segment lost 4 bases, leaving 3 bases of the junction unmatched. As DNA, the CDR3 is TGTGCCAGCAGCCCGGACAGGGGGACGAACACCGGGGAGCTGTTTTTT. Translated: CASSPDRGTNTGELFF. Full variable domain (remainder filled in from reference TRBV5-5 and TRBJ2-2): DAGVTQSPTHLIKTRGQQVTLRCSPISGHKSVSWYQQVLGQGPQFIFQYYEKEERGRGNFPDRFSARQFPNYSSELNVNALLLGDSALYLCASSPDRGTNTGELFFGEGSRLTVL.

The chain couples TRBV6-5 to TRBJ1-1, with D perhaps TRBD1 (6 bases). Trimming stripped 6 bases from V and 2 bases from J, with 13 bases between. In germline, CDR1 is MNHEY, CDR2 SVGAGI. This CDR3 is built from 14 residues. In nucleotides, the CDR3 is TGTGCCAGCAGCTCCGGGACACCCAACACTGAAGCTTTCTTT. Its translation is CASSSGTPNTEAFF.

V and J are TRBV6-1 and TRBJ1-2; D gene unclear. The CDR3 totals 16 residues. The V gene lost 4 bases and the J gene lost 2 bases, with 17 bases spanning the gap. Per germline, CDR1 MNHNS and CDR2 SASEGT. This chain's CDR3 is CASSGAVLGGNYGYTF. The DNA of the CDR3 is TGTGCCAGCAGTGGAGCGGTTCTGGGAGGGAACTATGGCTACACCTTC.

The chain has TRBV7-2 and TRBJ1-2; possible D gene TRBD1, 5 bases. The V gene lost 1 base and the J gene lost 4 bases, with 7 bases spanning the gap. This CDR3 comprises 13 residues. Per germline, CDR1 SGHTA and CDR2 FQGNSA. CDR3 protein: CASSLVGGYGYTF. The CDR3 nucleotides read TGTGCCAGCAGCTTAGTGGGGGGCTATGGCTACACCTTC.

This clone has a count of ten or more. The chain has TRBV11-2 and TRBJ2-2, with 10 nucleotides matching TRBD1. V lost 3 bases and J lost 5; bases outside the gene matches: 12. Germline V gives CDR1 SGHAT, CDR2 FQNNGV. The CDR3 covers 18 residues. The CDR3 DNA follows: TGTGCCAGCAGCTTGCGGACAATCGGGACAGGGGAAACCGGGGAGCTGTTTTTT. This gives the protein CASSLRTIGTGETGELFF.

The V call is TRBV23-1, the J call TRBJ1-6; TRBD1 matches at 9 bases. TRBV23-1 is treated as an ORF (open reading frame) with a function not yet certain. The length of the CDR3 is 21 residues. V gave up 6 bases and J gave up 0 bases; unmatched junction bases: 18. The CDR3 spells CASSLSRDRAPKGSYNSPLHF. CDR3 bases: TGCGCCAGCAGCCTTAGCCGGGACAGGGCTCCTAAAGGCTCCTATAATTCACCCCTCCACTTT.

The V gene is TRBV5-6, the J gene TRBJ1-2; no firm D call. Germline V gives CDR1 SGHDT, CDR2 YYEEEE. The V end was cut by 4 bases, the J end by 7 bases, with 8 bases between. This CDR3 is built from 11 residues. CDR3 nucleotide sequence: TGTGCCAGCAGCCTGTCGGTTGGCTACACCTTC. This codes for CASSLSVGYTF. The entire variable domain, with the rest obtained from reference TRBV5-6 and TRBJ1-2, is as follows: DAGVTQSPTHLIKTRGQQVTLRCSPKSGHDTVSWYQQALGQGPQFIFQYYEEEERQRGNFPDRFSGHQFPNYSSELNVNALLLGDSALYLCASSLSVGYTFGSGTRLTVV.

The V call is TRBV6-2 or TRBV6-3, the J call TRBJ1-5, with D perhaps matching TRBD1 (5 bases). Germline V gene lookup returns CDR1 MNHEY and CDR2 SVGEGT. V lost 6 bases, J lost 0 bases, and 15 bases lay in between. This CDR3 is built from 16 residues. The CDR3 nucleotides read TGTGCCAGCAGCGCCCACCACGGGGGTAGCAATCAGCCCCAGCATTTT. Amino acid sequence: CASSAHHGGSNQPQHF.